Below are 15 T cell receptor beta chains sequenced from a single sample in a study of shared clonotypes between healthy human individuals. The data were produced by immunoSEQ multiplex PCR, yet TCRdb's version contains in-frame clones alone and is incomplete. Of about 490,000 clones listed, roughly four fifths were seen once; the top ten hold 10% to 15%. The sequenced sample consisted of PBMCs. These TCRs come from a middle-aged woman in good health. Some clones in this sample may be carry-over from other donors' samples.

V is TRBV5-1 and J is TRBJ1-1; 10 nucleotides line up with TRBD1. Trimming cost V 4 bases and J 2 bases; bases outside gene matches: 11. CDR3 length equals 17 residues. Germline lookup yields CDR1 SGHRS and CDR2 YFSETQ. The CDR3 DNA is TGCGCCAGCAGCCCGGGGCTTGACAGGGGGCTAAACACTGAAGCTTTCTTT. It codes for CASSPGLDRGLNTEAFF.

The chain carries TRBV2 and TRBJ2-1; D unresolved. V was cut by 8 bases and J by 10 bases, with 24 bases left in between. Looked up from germline, CDR1 is SNHLY and CDR2 is FYNNEI. There are 15 residues in the CDR3. The CDR3 loop reads CASSPARRTDREQFF. Here the CDR3 DNA reads TGTGCCAGCTCCCCCGCTCGACGGACCGATCGAGAGCAGTTCTTC.

V is TRBV9 and J is TRBJ2-6; 8 bases agree with TRBD2. The germline V gene encodes CDR1 SGDLS and CDR2 YYNGEE. J was trimmed by 3 bases and V by 4 bases; bases with no gene match: 9. This CDR3 is 17 amino acids long. CDR3 nucleotide sequence: TGTGCCAGCAGCCCCCGGGACCTAGCGGGTGGGGCCAACGTCCTGACTTTC. This encodes CASSPRDLAGGANVLTF.

In this sample, this clone turned up a few times. The chain recombines TRBV7-7 with TRBJ1-2, with D unclear. V lost 1 base and J lost 0, with 15 bases in between. CDR1 and CDR2 from the germline V gene are SSHAT and FNYEAQ (reference sequence). There are 17 residues in the CDR3. CDR3 region: CASSLDLGSQSNYGYTF. The CDR3 DNA follows: TGTGCCAGCAGCTTAGATCTAGGGTCCCAATCTAACTATGGCTACACCTTC.

The chain couples TRBV18 to TRBJ1-2; D gene ambiguous. The germline CDR1 and CDR2 sequences are KGHSH and LQKENI. V was clipped by 3 bases and J by 3 bases, with 14 bases between them. The CDR3 is 15 amino acids. The CDR3, as DNA: TGTGCCAGCTCACCTACTGTGGGAAATTACTATGGCTACACCTTC. Encoded protein: CASSPTVGNYYGYTF.

About this clone: Other DNA sequences from this sample encode an identical CDR3 as well. The rearrangement uses TRBV7-9 and TRBJ2-2; D is ambiguous. In germline, CDR1 is SEHNR, CDR2 FQNEAQ (reference sequence). The CDR3 covers 13 residues. CDR3 nucleotide sequence: TGTGTCAACAGCTTTGATTACACCGGGGAGCTGTTTTTT. Its protein product is CVNSFDYTGELFF.

To note about this clone: The sample has other DNA sequences that encode this CDR3 too. V and J are TRBV29-1 and TRBJ2-7; possibly TRBD1 or TRBD2 for D (5 bases each). The germline CDR1 and CDR2 sequences are SQVTM and ANQGSEA. The CDR3 totals 13 residues. Trimming removed 6 bases at V and 2 bases at J, with 14 bases between. CDR3 in DNA: TGCAGCGTGGGGGTGGGTGGCCCCTACGAGCAGTACTTC. This sequence encodes CSVGVGGPYEQYF.

This chain connects TRBV21-1 to TRBJ2-3. TRBV21-1 is given as a pseudogene. This CDR3 is built from 15 residues. The CDR3 sequence: CASSIHSRGADTQYF. In DNA form, the CDR3 reads TGTGCCAGCAGCATCCATTCTAGGGGGGCGGATACGCAGTATTTT.

This chain joins TRBV30 and TRBJ1-1, with D uncertain. Germline V gene sequence: CDR1 GTSNPN, CDR2 SVGIG (reference sequence). The CDR3 loop spans 13 amino acids. With 2 bases removed from V and 5 bases from J, the gap between germline ends came to 12 bases. The CDR3 region is CAWSWGGRTEAFF. The CDR3 region has the DNA TGTGCCTGGAGTTGGGGAGGCCGGACTGAAGCTTTCTTT.

Points on this clone: At one boundary the junction diverges from the germline segment, which might be a read error. The chain is built from TRBV6-5 and TRBJ2-7, with D tentatively TRBD2 (7 bases). Germline V gene sequence: CDR1 MNHEY, CDR2 SVGAGI. The CDR3 is made up of 13 amino acids. For the CDR3, the DNA is TGTGCCAGCAGTTCCTCCGGGGGGCGCGAGCAATACTTC. Protein sequence: CASSSSGGREQYF.

This CDR3 is CASSTGGVRAEAFF. Written as DNA, the CDR3 is TGTGCCAGCAGTACAGGGGGGGTTAGGGCTGAAGCTTTCTTT. This chain joins TRBV6-5 and TRBJ1-1; 8 bases map to TRBD1. V trimming: 5 bases; J trimming: 6 bases; junction bases outside the gene matches: 8. Looked up from germline, CDR1 is MNHEY and CDR2 is SVGAGI. The CDR3 is made up of 14 amino acids.

This clone was recorded only once. The chain joins TRBV6-6 to TRBJ2-4, with 7 bases matching TRBD1. CDR1 MNHNY and CDR2 SVGAGI come from the germline V gene (reference sequence). Unmatched junction bases numbered 11, after V lost 8 bases and J lost 7 bases. The CDR3 length is 14 residues. The CDR3 is CASGTTGWVNIQYF. The CDR3 nucleotides are TGTGCCAGCGGCACGACAGGGTGGGTGAACATTCAGTACTTC.

J is TRBJ2-7 and V is TRBV28, with TRBD1 matching 9 bases. Unmatched junction bases numbered 4, after V lost 6 bases and J lost 7 bases. This CDR3 is built from 12 residues. Germline lookup yields CDR1 MDHEN and CDR2 SYDVKM. The CDR3 DNA reads TGTGCCAGCAGACCGACAGGGGGTGAGCAGTACTTC. Protein sequence: CASRPTGGEQYF. Full variable domain (outside the CDR3, taken from reference TRBV28 and TRBJ2-7): DVKVTQSSRYLVKRTGEKVFLECVQDMDHENMFWYRQDPGLGLRLIYFSYDVKMKEKGDIPEGYSVSREKKERFSLILESASTNQTSMYLCASRPTGGEQYFGPGTRLTVT.

V and J are TRBV2 and TRBJ2-7; 9 bases align to TRBD1. Trimming at V came to 4 bases and at J to 6 bases, leaving 4 bases not matched to a gene. The CDR3 spans 13 residues. Germline assignment: CDR1 SNHLY and CDR2 FYNNEI. As DNA, the CDR3 is TGTGCCAGCAGTGGTGGGACAGGGACCGAGCAGTACTTC. The encoded protein is CASSGGTGTEQYF.

The chain combines TRBV28 with TRBJ2-1; D may correspond to TRBD1 or TRBD2 (5 bases each). Germline CDR1 and CDR2: MDHEN and SYDVKM. Trimming left V 5 bases short and J 3 bases short, with 17 bases between. The CDR3 length is 16 residues. The CDR3 sequence is CASSTPGAHRYNEQFF. The CDR3 coding sequence is TGTGCCAGCAGTACCCCCGGGGCGCACCGCTACAATGAGCAGTTCTTC.